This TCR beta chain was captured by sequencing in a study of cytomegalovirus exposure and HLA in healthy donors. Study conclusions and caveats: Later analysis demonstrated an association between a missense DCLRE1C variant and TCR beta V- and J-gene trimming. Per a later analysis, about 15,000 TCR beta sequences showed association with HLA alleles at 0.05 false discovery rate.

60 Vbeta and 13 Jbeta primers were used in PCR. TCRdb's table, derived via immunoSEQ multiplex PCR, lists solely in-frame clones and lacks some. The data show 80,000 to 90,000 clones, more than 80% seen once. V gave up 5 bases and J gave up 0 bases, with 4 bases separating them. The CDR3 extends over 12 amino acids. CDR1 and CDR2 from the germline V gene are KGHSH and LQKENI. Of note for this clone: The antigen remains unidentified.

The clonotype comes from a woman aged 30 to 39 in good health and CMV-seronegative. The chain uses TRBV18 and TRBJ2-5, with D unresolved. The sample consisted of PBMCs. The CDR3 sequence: CASSANQETQYF. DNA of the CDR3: TGTGCCAGCTCAGCGAACCAAGAGACCCAGTACTTC.